These T cell receptor beta chains were read from a single sample in a study of shared clonotypes between healthy human individuals. Produced via immunoSEQ multiplex PCR; TCRdb's table is partial and in-frame only. The table lists about 470,000 clones, about four fifths of them singletons. The sequenced material came from PBMCs. Every receptor here comes from a woman in her forties in good health. Some clones in this sample may be carry-over from other donors' samples. The CDR3 runs from the conserved cysteine through the conserved F or W. D genes are given only for firm matches. Size values are once, few and many counts, or a class for expanded clones, and some rows have none.

len: 12; v_gene: TRBV28; abundance: -; j_gene: TRBJ1-2; d_gene: -; CDR3nt: TGTGCCGGCAGTTTCTTGGGTTATGGCTACACCTTC; CDR3aa: CAGSFLGYGYTF
len: 15; v_gene: TRBV6-5; abundance: -; j_gene: TRBJ2-7; d_gene: TRBD2; CDR3nt: TGTGCCAGCAGTTACGGCGGGACTACCACCTACGAGCAGTACTTC; CDR3aa: CASSYGGTTTYEQYF
len: 11; v_gene: TRBV10-2; abundance: many; j_gene: TRBJ2-1; d_gene: -; CDR3nt: TGCGCCAGCAGTGTCGCAGGTCGGCAGTTCTTC; CDR3aa: CASSVAGRQFF
len: 13; v_gene: TRBV6-5; abundance: -; j_gene: TRBJ1-1; d_gene: -; CDR3nt: TGTGCCAGCAGTTACCGGCAGCACACTGAAGCTTTCTTT; CDR3aa: CASSYRQHTEAFF
len: 19; v_gene: TRBV4-1; abundance: once; j_gene: TRBJ1-2; d_gene: -; CDR3nt: TGCGCCAGCAGCCAATCGAGAACACAACCGGGACCAAGAGCATATGGCTACACCTTC; CDR3aa: CASSQSRTQPGPRAYGYTF
len: 14; v_gene: TRBV10-3; abundance: -; j_gene: TRBJ2-3; d_gene: TRBD1; CDR3nt: TGTGCCATCAGTGAGGGGACAGGCCAAGATACGCAGTATTTT; CDR3aa: CAISEGTGQDTQYF
len: 15; v_gene: TRBV5-5; abundance: -; j_gene: TRBJ2-7; d_gene: -; CDR3nt: TGTGCCAGCAGATTCATACTGGAACGGAGGTACGAGCAGTACTTC; CDR3aa: CASRFILERRYEQYF
len: 17; v_gene: TRBV5-4; abundance: -; j_gene: TRBJ2-5; d_gene: -; CDR3nt: TGTGCCAGCAGCTTCCGGCCCAGTAATCCCTTCCAAGAGACCCAGTACTTC; CDR3aa: CASSFRPSNPFQETQYF
len: 15; v_gene: TRBV10-3; abundance: -; j_gene: TRBJ2-7; d_gene: -; CDR3nt: TGTGCCATCAGTGAGTCTCGTTTAAGCTCCTACGAGCAGTACTTC; CDR3aa: CAISESRLSSYEQYF
len: 14; v_gene: TRBV5-1; abundance: -; j_gene: TRBJ1-3; d_gene: -; CDR3nt: TGCGCCAGCAGCTTGGGAGGGCCCGGGAACACCATATATTTT; CDR3aa: CASSLGGPGNTIYF
len: 15; v_gene: TRBV7-9; abundance: -; j_gene: TRBJ2-3; d_gene: -; CDR3nt: TGTGCCAGCAGCTTAGGAGCGGGTCCCACAGATACGCAGTATTTT; CDR3aa: CASSLGAGPTDTQYF
len: 13; v_gene: TRBV18; abundance: -; j_gene: TRBJ1-5; d_gene: -; CDR3nt: TGTGCCAGCTCTGATGGGTACGATCAGCCCCAGCATTTT; CDR3aa: CASSDGYDQPQHF
len: 14; v_gene: TRBV9; abundance: -; j_gene: TRBJ2-4; d_gene: -; CDR3nt: TGTGCCAGCAGCGGACAGTTAGCCAAAAACATTCAGTACTTC; CDR3aa: CASSGQLAKNIQYF
len: 10; v_gene: TRBV20-1; abundance: -; j_gene: TRBJ2-1; d_gene: TRBD2; CDR3nt: TGCAGTGCTGGGAGGGTTGAGCAGTTCTTC; CDR3aa: CSAGRVEQFF
len: 15; v_gene: TRBV11-2; abundance: -; j_gene: TRBJ2-7; d_gene: TRBD1; CDR3nt: TGTGCCAGCAGCTTAGTTGGGCAGGGGGACGACGAGCAGTACTTC; CDR3aa: CASSLVGQGDDEQYF
len: 16; v_gene: TRBV6-1; abundance: -; j_gene: TRBJ1-2; d_gene: -; CDR3nt: TGTGCCAGCAGTGAAGCAAGGGGGGGGGCTAACTATGGCTACACCTTC; CDR3aa: CASSEARGGANYGYTF
len: 12; v_gene: TRBV19; abundance: -; j_gene: TRBJ2-1; d_gene: -; CDR3nt: TGTGCCAGTAGTATGCGGACAGAAGTCAGGTTCTTC; CDR3aa: CASSMRTEVRFF
len: 15; v_gene: TRBV19; abundance: -; j_gene: TRBJ1-5; d_gene: -; CDR3nt: TGTGCCAGTAGTATGTCGACTTATAGCAATCAGCCCCAGCATTTT; CDR3aa: CASSMSTYSNQPQHF
len: 13; v_gene: TRBV25-1; abundance: -; j_gene: TRBJ2-3; d_gene: -; CDR3nt: TGTGCCAGCAGTGTTGCAGCCACAGATACGCAGTATTTT; CDR3aa: CASSVAATDTQYF
len: 14; v_gene: TRBV2; abundance: -; j_gene: TRBJ1-3; d_gene: -; CDR3nt: TGTGCCAGCGCTAAACAGGGCCCTGGAAACACCATATATTTT; CDR3aa: CASAKQGPGNTIYF
len: 16; v_gene: TRBV6-1; abundance: -; j_gene: TRBJ1-2; d_gene: -; CDR3nt: TGTGCCAGCAGTGAAGTTACGACCGGAGCTAACTATGGCTACACCTTC; CDR3aa: CASSEVTTGANYGYTF
len: 15; v_gene: TRBV11-2; abundance: -; j_gene: TRBJ2-7; d_gene: TRBD2; CDR3nt: TGTGCCAGCAGCTCACTAGCGGGAGGGCCGTACGAGCAGTACTTC; CDR3aa: CASSSLAGGPYEQYF
len: 16; v_gene: TRBV6-5; abundance: -; j_gene: TRBJ2-3; d_gene: TRBD2; CDR3nt: TGTGCCAGCAGTTCCCCTAGCGGGAGGGCCGGAGATACGCAGTATTTT; CDR3aa: CASSSPSGRAGDTQYF
len: 14; v_gene: TRBV2; abundance: -; j_gene: TRBJ2-3; d_gene: -; CDR3nt: TGTGCCAGCAGTGCCCCTCTGGGCACAGATACGCAGTATTTT; CDR3aa: CASSAPLGTDTQYF
len: 16; v_gene: TRBV28; abundance: -; j_gene: TRBJ2-7; d_gene: TRBD2; CDR3nt: TGTGCCAGCAGGTCCCCGGGACTAGCGGGAACCTACGAGCAGTACTTC; CDR3aa: CASRSPGLAGTYEQYF
len: 13; v_gene: TRBV9; abundance: -; j_gene: TRBJ1-2; d_gene: -; CDR3nt: TGTGCCAGCAGCCCACAGGAGGGATATGGCTACACCTTC; CDR3aa: CASSPQEGYGYTF
len: 14; v_gene: TRBV2; abundance: -; j_gene: TRBJ1-4; d_gene: -; CDR3nt: TGTGCCAGCAGTCCCGGGGAGGGGGGTGAAAAACTGTTTTTT; CDR3aa: CASSPGEGGEKLFF
len: 14; v_gene: TRBV7-3; abundance: -; j_gene: TRBJ2-5; d_gene: TRBD2; CDR3nt: TGTGCCAGCAGCTTATTCGGGGGGGAGGAGACCCAGTACTTC; CDR3aa: CASSLFGGEETQYF
len: 13; v_gene: TRBV7-2; abundance: -; j_gene: TRBJ1-4; d_gene: TRBD1; CDR3nt: TGTGCCAGCAGCTTTACAGGGGGCGAAAAACTGTTTTTT; CDR3aa: CASSFTGGEKLFF
len: 16; v_gene: TRBV9; abundance: few; j_gene: TRBJ2-2; d_gene: TRBD2; CDR3nt: TGTGCCAGCAGCGCCCGACTAGCAGACAACACCGGGGAGCTGTTTTTT; CDR3aa: CASSARLADNTGELFF
len: 13; v_gene: TRBV29-1; abundance: -; j_gene: TRBJ1-2; d_gene: -; CDR3nt: TGCAGCGTTGAGGACAGCTCCCCCTATGGCTACACCTTC; CDR3aa: CSVEDSSPYGYTF
len: 14; v_gene: TRBV21-1; abundance: few; j_gene: TRBJ2-1; d_gene: -; CDR3nt: TGTGCCAGCAGCAAAGGGGACAGGTACAATGAGCAGTTCTTC; CDR3aa: CASSKGDRYNEQFF
len: 17; v_gene: TRBV29-1; abundance: once; j_gene: TRBJ2-7; d_gene: TRBD1; CDR3nt: TGCAGCGTCCTTAACAGGGGCCGGTTTACCCACCGCCACGAGCAGTACTTC; CDR3aa: CSVLNRGRFTHRHEQYF
len: 15; v_gene: TRBV28; abundance: -; j_gene: TRBJ2-7; d_gene: TRBD2; CDR3nt: TGTGCCAGCACCGGTCGGGCTAGCGGGCTAAAAGAGCAGTACTTC; CDR3aa: CASTGRASGLKEQYF